These T cell receptor beta chains were read from a single sample in a study of T cells after posttransplantation cyclophosphamide. The method was immunoSEQ multiplex PCR; TCRdb's version includes in-frame clones alone and lacks a portion of them. The repertoire consists of about 30,000 clones, none detected only once. Input material: PBMCs. The receptors shown here come from a woman aged 30 to 39 in good health and a related stem cell transplant donor. Each CDR3 is given with its conserved first and last residue. D genes are given only for firm matches.

J gene: TRBJ2-5; V gene: TRBV5-6; D gene: .; CDR3 protein: CASSLEGRGVKETQYF
J gene: TRBJ1-6; V gene: TRBV6-6; D gene: .; CDR3 protein: CASTPITDYNSPLHF
J gene: TRBJ2-3; V gene: TRBV7-8; D gene: .; CDR3 protein: CASSYRVNTQYF
J gene: TRBJ2-3; V gene: TRBV12-3/TRBV12-4; D gene: .; CDR3 protein: CASSLRSRVEGDTQYF
J gene: TRBJ1-1; V gene: TRBV7-2; D gene: TRBD1; CDR3 protein: CASSIGTGWLNTEAFF
J gene: TRBJ2-5; V gene: TRBV7-8; D gene: .; CDR3 protein: CASSLVQKETQYF
J gene: TRBJ1-1; V gene: TRBV4-1; D gene: .; CDR3 protein: CASSQETGVNTEAFF
J gene: TRBJ1-5; V gene: TRBV5-1; D gene: TRBD1; CDR3 protein: CASSLGLGQASEPQHF
J gene: TRBJ2-7; V gene: TRBV2; D gene: .; CDR3 protein: CASSGAGGPYEQYF
J gene: TRBJ1-4; V gene: TRBV9; D gene: .; CDR3 protein: CASSRGTNEKLFF
J gene: TRBJ1-2; V gene: TRBV5-6; D gene: TRBD1; CDR3 protein: CASSTDTDRAYGYTF
J gene: TRBJ1-2; V gene: TRBV6-2/TRBV6-3; D gene: .; CDR3 protein: CASSYPLRGYTF
J gene: TRBJ1-2; V gene: TRBV18; D gene: .; CDR3 protein: CASSPFDQPSRVYGYTF
J gene: TRBJ1-5; V gene: TRBV6-2/TRBV6-3; D gene: TRBD1; CDR3 protein: CASTTHLRGADQPQHF
J gene: TRBJ1-6; V gene: TRBV6-1; D gene: .; CDR3 protein: CASSEVGQIFSSYNSPLHF
J gene: TRBJ2-7; V gene: TRBV11-2; D gene: .; CDR3 protein: CASSPSSGVRGEQYF
J gene: TRBJ2-5; V gene: TRBV2; D gene: .; CDR3 protein: CASNSRPRATQYF
J gene: TRBJ2-6; V gene: TRBV12-3/TRBV12-4; D gene: TRBD1; CDR3 protein: CASSPGTGSGANVLTF
J gene: TRBJ1-5; V gene: TRBV30; D gene: TRBD1; CDR3 protein: CAWGQGYNQPQHF
J gene: TRBJ2-7; V gene: TRBV12-3/TRBV12-4; D gene: TRBD1; CDR3 protein: CASSPRGTGAHEQYF
J gene: TRBJ1-3; V gene: TRBV29-1; D gene: TRBD1; CDR3 protein: CSVGLGQAGNTIYF
J gene: TRBJ1-4; V gene: TRBV11-2; D gene: TRBD1; CDR3 protein: CASSLVTGTNEKLFF
J gene: TRBJ2-5; V gene: TRBV6-1; D gene: .; CDR3 protein: CASRDSVRKGGTQYF
J gene: TRBJ1-2; V gene: TRBV6-5; D gene: TRBD1; CDR3 protein: CASQGARGYTF
J gene: TRBJ1-1; V gene: TRBV25-1; D gene: .; CDR3 protein: CASSQGANTEAFF
J gene: TRBJ2-5; V gene: TRBV6-2/TRBV6-3; D gene: .; CDR3 protein: CASSHRETETQYF
J gene: TRBJ1-2; V gene: TRBV6-1; D gene: TRBD1; CDR3 protein: CASSEDGTVVSTF
J gene: TRBJ1-3; V gene: TRBV12-3/TRBV12-4; D gene: .; CDR3 protein: CASSGRGLGNTIYF
J gene: TRBJ1-2; V gene: TRBV14; D gene: TRBD1; CDR3 protein: CASSSLGTGALYGYTF